The rows below give T cell receptor beta chains drawn from one sample of a study of T cell responses to AZD1222 COVID-19 vaccine. Clones were read by immunoSEQ multiplex PCR, and TCRdb kept only the in-frame ones, dropping some. Of 110,000 to 150,000 clones detected, about 92% appear once; the ten largest clones hold 12%. Material: peripheral blood, obtained after recovery from COVID-19. Receptor source: an adult who had recovered from COVID-19. Both conserved end residues are part of each CDR3. A D gene is named only where the DNA matches it firmly. Not every row has a clone size; where given, it reads once, few, many or a size class.

CDR3 | DNA | size | J | D | V
CASSLNNRDQPQHF | TGCGCCAGCAGCTTGAATAACAGGGATCAGCCCCAGCATTTT | - | TRBJ1-5 | - | TRBV5-1
CASNGGVLNQPQHF | TGTGCCAGTAACGGAGGGGTCCTAAATCAGCCCCAGCATTTT | - | TRBJ1-5 | - | TRBV19
CASSQKGGSGKINYGYTF | TGTGCCAGCAGCCAAAAGGGGGGGAGCGGAAAGATTAACTATGGCTACACCTTC | - | TRBJ1-2 | - | TRBV4-2
CASSLGDSWGDIEQFF | TGTGCCAGCAGCTTGGGAGATAGCTGGGGCGATATTGAGCAGTTCTTC | - | TRBJ2-1 | - | TRBV5-6
CASSRDSTDTQYF | TGTGCCAGCAGCCGTGACAGCACAGATACGCAGTATTTT | - | TRBJ2-3 | - | TRBV12-3/TRBV12-4
CASSAPGTGSYEQYF | TGTGCCAGCAGCGCTCCCGGGACTGGCTCCTACGAGCAGTACTTC | once | TRBJ2-7 | - | TRBV2
CASSLSRETDTQYF | TGTGCCAGCAGCTTGAGCAGGGAGACAGATACGCAGTATTTT | - | TRBJ2-3 | - | TRBV5-8
CAAKRWEAKNIQYF | TGCGCCGCGAAGCGGTGGGAAGCCAAAAACATTCAGTACTTC | many | TRBJ2-4 | - | TRBV23-1
CASSPGTGGAGTYNEQFF | TGTGCCAGCTCACCAGGGACAGGGGGCGCGGGCACCTACAATGAGCAGTTCTTC | - | TRBJ2-1 | TRBD1 | TRBV18
CASSLGRMNEQYF | TGTGCCAGCAGTTTAGGCAGGATGAACGAGCAGTACTTC | - | TRBJ2-7 | - | TRBV28
CASSYSREQFF | TGTGCCAGCAGTTACTCGCGGGAGCAGTTCTTC | - | TRBJ2-1 | - | TRBV6-5
CATSRDLAGQGRIQPQHF | TGTGCCACCAGCAGAGATTTGGCGGGACAGGGCCGGATTCAGCCCCAGCATTTT | - | TRBJ1-5 | TRBD1 | TRBV15
CASSLVGLSYEQYF | TGTGCCAGCAGCTTGGTCGGGTTATCCTACGAGCAGTACTTC | once | TRBJ2-7 | - | TRBV5-8
CASRKATLSSYEQYF | TGTGCCAGCAGGAAGGCGACTTTGAGCTCCTACGAGCAGTACTTC | - | TRBJ2-7 | - | TRBV2
CASSQDRASGSPKNIQYF | TGTGCCAGCAGCCAAGATCGGGCTAGCGGGAGCCCCAAAAACATTCAGTACTTC | once | TRBJ2-4 | TRBD2 | TRBV14
CASSISGSSYNEQFF | TGTGCCAGCAGCATTAGCGGGAGCTCCTACAATGAGCAGTTCTTC | - | TRBJ2-1 | TRBD2 | TRBV7-3
CASSPRTDTEAFF | TGTGCCAGCAGCCCTCGGACGGACACTGAAGCTTTCTTT | - | TRBJ1-1 | - | TRBV11-2
CASSPAYRSSTGGYTF | TGTGCCAGCAGCCCCGCCTACAGGTCTTCGACGGGGGGCTACACCTTC | - | TRBJ1-2 | - | TRBV11-2